Presented here are 5 T cell receptor beta chains from one specimen sequenced in a study of shared clonotypes between healthy human individuals. Repertoires were generated with immunoSEQ multiplex PCR, while TCRdb's copy carries only in-frame clones and drops some. The table includes approximately 500,000 clones, about 95% detected once. Sequencing input: naive CD4+ T cells sorted from blood. The subset: CD45RA+ positively selected. These receptors were collected from a woman in her thirties in good health.

The V gene is TRBV28, the J gene TRBJ1-5; possible D gene TRBD1, 5 bases. V lost 1 base and J lost 7, with 20 bases in between. Germline V lookup: CDR1 MDHEN, CDR2 SYDVKM. This CDR3 comprises 17 residues. Here the CDR3 DNA reads TGTGCCAGCAGTTTATTTCTCGGGGGGAAGTTAATACAGCCCCAGCATTTT. It codes for CASSLFLGGKLIQPQHF.

The chain combines TRBV7-8 with TRBJ2-1; 14 nucleotides align to TRBD2. J was trimmed by 0 bases and V by 1 base; bases with no gene match: 11. The CDR3 is 21 residues long. The germline V gene encodes CDR1 SGHVS and CDR2 FQNEAQ. CDR3 amino acids: CASSLVRIRLAGGSSYNEQFF. As DNA, the CDR3 is TGTGCCAGCAGCTTAGTGCGTATTAGACTAGCGGGAGGGTCCTCCTACAATGAGCAGTTCTTC.

The chain recombines TRBV5-1 with TRBJ1-4; D unclear. The germline gives CDR1 SGHRS, CDR2 YFSETQ. The CDR3 contains 13 residues. Trimming left V 2 bases short and J 6 bases short, with 8 bases between. CDR3 in amino acids: CASSFGGDEKLFF. The CDR3 DNA follows: TGCGCCAGCAGCTTCGGCGGGGATGAAAAACTGTTTTTT.

The CDR3 loop reads CASSLGHGESPLHF. The CDR3 region has the DNA TGTGCCAGCAGCCTGGGACACGGCGAATCACCCCTCCACTTT. The chain uses TRBV7-9 and TRBJ1-6; TRBD1 is a possible D gene (6 bases). Trimming stripped 5 bases from V and 10 bases from J, with 15 bases between. Germline assignment: CDR1 SEHNR and CDR2 FQNEAQ (reference sequence). This CDR3 contains 14 residues.

V usage is TRBV18 and J usage is TRBJ2-5; D gene uncertain. Germline V CDR1 and CDR2: KGHSH, LQKENI. The CDR3 is 14 residues long. With 1 base removed from V and 4 bases from J, the gap between germline ends came to 10 bases. CDR3 loop: CASSPQGRRETQYF. The CDR3 region has the DNA TGTGCCAGCTCACCACAGGGTCGACGAGAGACCCAGTACTTC.